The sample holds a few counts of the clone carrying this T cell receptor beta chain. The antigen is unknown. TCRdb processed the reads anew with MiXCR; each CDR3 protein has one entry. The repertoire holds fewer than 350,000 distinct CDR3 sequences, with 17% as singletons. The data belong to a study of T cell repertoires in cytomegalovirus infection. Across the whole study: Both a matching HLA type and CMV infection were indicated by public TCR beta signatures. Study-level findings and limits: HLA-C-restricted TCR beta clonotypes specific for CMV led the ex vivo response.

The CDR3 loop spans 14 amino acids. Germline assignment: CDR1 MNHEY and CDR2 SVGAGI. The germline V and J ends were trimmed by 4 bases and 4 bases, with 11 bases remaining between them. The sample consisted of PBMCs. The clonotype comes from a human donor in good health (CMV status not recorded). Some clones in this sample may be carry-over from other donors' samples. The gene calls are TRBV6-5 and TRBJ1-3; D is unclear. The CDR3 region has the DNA TGTGCCAGCAGTTCGTCCCTGGGGGGAAACACCATATATTTT. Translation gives CASSSSLGGNTIYF.